The 18 T cell receptor beta chains in this list originate from one sample, sequenced in a study. A single record per CDR3 protein comes from TCRdb applying MiXCR to the RT-PCR reads. In the table there are 650,000 to 800,000 distinct CDR3 sequences, approximately 15% of which are singletons. Sequenced sample: memory CD4+ T cells from blood. These receptor sequences come from a female donor in good health, serving as a healthy control.

This chain's CDR3 is CASSSYIRTGEAGAGTDTQYF. In DNA, the CDR3 is TGTGCCAGCAGCTCGTATATTCGGACAGGGGAGGCGGGAGCGGGCACAGATACGCAGTATTTT. The genes are TRBV7-2 and TRBJ2-3; 9 nucleotides agree with TRBD1. Germline V gene data show CDR1 as SGHTA and CDR2 as FQGNSA. The CDR3 runs 21 residues. V was pared by 4 bases and J by 1 base, with 21 bases of the junction left unmatched.

The chain joins TRBV20-1 to TRBJ1-1, with TRBD1 as a possible D gene (5 bases). V lost 2 bases, J lost 0 bases, and 10 bases lay in between. Germline CDR1 is DFQATT and CDR2 is SNEGSKA (reference sequence). CDR3 length equals 14 residues. This CDR3 is CSARIAGVNTEAFF. DNA of the CDR3: TGCAGTGCTAGAATTGCGGGGGTGAACACTGAAGCTTTCTTT.

This clonotype has a handful of counts. This chain links TRBV7-2 with TRBJ1-5; possibly TRBD1 for D (5 bases). Germline CDR1 and CDR2: SGHTA and FQGNSA. Trimming took 10 bases from V and 6 from J, leaving 16 bases between them. CDR3 length: 13 residues. The CDR3 DNA follows: TGTGCCACGGGGGGTAGGGTGGGTCAGCCCCAGCATTTT. This gives the protein CATGGRVGQPQHF.

This clonotype was recorded many times. V is TRBV6-5 and J is TRBJ2-7, with unresolved D. Per the germline V gene, CDR1 is MNHEY and CDR2 is SVGAGI. V was cut by 7 bases and J by 7 bases, with 20 bases left in between. This CDR3 region has 14 residues. CDR3 in DNA: TGTGCCAGCAAGAGGACGTCAAGAGTACGGGAGCAGTACTTC. It codes for CASKRTSRVREQYF.

This clonotype was counted between two and nine times. This chain links TRBV7-9 with TRBJ1-4, with D tentatively TRBD1 (6 bases). Germline V gene sequence: CDR1 SEHNR, CDR2 FQNEAQ (reference sequence). V lost 8 bases to trimming and J lost 4 bases, with 14 bases between them. The CDR3 is 14 residues long. The CDR3 sequence: CASGRGLYNEKLFF. DNA of the CDR3: TGTGCCAGCGGCAGGGGATTATATAATGAAAAACTGTTTTTT.

This clonotype was observed at least ten times. The rearrangement joins TRBV6-5 to TRBJ1-6, with D tentatively TRBD1 (5 bases). The CDR3 totals 13 residues. Trimming took 2 bases from V and 9 from J, leaving 8 bases between them. Germline V gene lookup returns CDR1 MNHEY and CDR2 SVGAGI. For the CDR3, the DNA is TGTGCCAGCAGTTACACCGGGACTTCACCCCTCCACTTT. Amino acid sequence: CASSYTGTSPLHF.

This clonotype was counted only a few times. The chain recombines TRBV15 with TRBJ1-5; TRBD1 matches 7 bases. Trimming removed 1 base from V and 7 bases from J; junction bases left unmatched: 10. Germline V gene sequence: CDR1 LNHNV, CDR2 YYDKDF (reference sequence). The CDR3 is 16 residues long. CDR3 region: CATSRASSGGSQPQHF. The CDR3 DNA is TGTGCCACCAGCAGAGCTTCCTCAGGGGGAAGCCAGCCCCAGCATTTT.

This chain joins TRBV6-5 and TRBJ2-7; 11 bases map to TRBD2. CDR1 is MNHEY, CDR2 SVGAGI, per germline. The CDR3 runs 15 residues. V shed 5 bases and J 5 bases; nucleotides not matched to a gene: 8. In DNA, the CDR3 is TGTGCCAGCAGTGCTCTAGCGGGAGGAACCCACGAGCAGTACTTC. Protein: CASSALAGGTHEQYF.

This clonotype came up many times. The chain joins TRBV29-1 to TRBJ2-3; D unresolved. V was pared by 5 bases and J by 0 bases, with 6 bases between. The CDR3 is 12 residues long. Per the germline V gene, CDR1 is SQVTM and CDR2 is ANQGSEA. CDR3 in amino acids: CSVSLSTDTQYF. Written as DNA, the CDR3 is TGCAGCGTTTCACTTAGCACAGATACGCAGTATTTT.

The chain carries TRBV4-1 and TRBJ2-2; D remains ambiguous. This CDR3 has 17 residues. CDR1 MGHRA and CDR2 YSYEKL come from the germline V gene. The V and J ends lost 0 bases and 0 bases respectively, with 11 bases between them. As DNA, the CDR3 is TGCGCCAGCAGCCAAGATTTTTGGCGTACGAACACCGGGGAGCTGTTTTTT. It yields the protein CASSQDFWRTNTGELFF.

The rearrangement uses TRBV30 and TRBJ2-7; the D is unclear. The CDR3 spans 11 residues. Looked up from germline, CDR1 is GTSNPN and CDR2 is SVGIG (reference sequence). V was clipped by 5 bases and J by 2 bases, with 7 bases between them. CDR3 amino acids: CAWGLPYEQYF. The CDR3 DNA reads TGTGCCTGGGGGCTACCCTACGAGCAGTACTTC.

This clonotype appeared many times. The V call is TRBV12-3 or TRBV12-4, the J call TRBJ2-3; no clear D. V lost 6 bases and J 4 bases, leaving 5 bases between the germline ends. The CDR3 has 11 residues. The CDR3 spells CASSWADTQYF. CDR3 DNA sequence: TGTGCCAGCAGCTGGGCAGATACGCAGTATTTT.

This clonotype occurred many times. The chain carries TRBV20-1 and TRBJ1-1; 8 nucleotides match TRBD1. From germline, CDR1 is DFQATT and CDR2 SNEGSKA (reference sequence). The trim removed 5 bases at V and 1 base at J, leaving 3 bases unmatched. This CDR3 has 13 amino acids. The DNA for the CDR3 is TGCAGTGCTTTAGACAGGGGGAACACTGAAGCTTTCTTT. It encodes CSALDRGNTEAFF.

V gene TRBV18 combines with J gene TRBJ2-2; maybe TRBD1 (7 bases). Trimming took off 3 bases at V and 4 bases at J, with 12 bases between the two ends. This CDR3 is built from 15 residues. Germline V gives CDR1 KGHSH, CDR2 LQKENI. Here the CDR3 reads CASSPFQGGTGELFF. As DNA, the CDR3 is TGTGCCAGCTCACCGTTCCAGGGGGGCACCGGGGAGCTGTTTTTT.

This sequence joins TRBV2 and TRBJ2-1; D gene ambiguous. This CDR3 has 12 residues. Trimming pared 8 bases from V and 4 bases from J, leaving 9 bases between. Per the germline V gene, CDR1 is SNHLY and CDR2 is FYNNEI. This CDR3 reads CASLLVYNEQFF. The CDR3 DNA sequence: TGTGCCAGCTTACTGGTTTACAATGAGCAGTTCTTC.

There are many counts of this clonotype. The rearrangement uses TRBV29-1 and TRBJ2-1, with 11 bases identical to TRBD2. The CDR3 contains 16 residues. V trimming: 4 bases; J trimming: 6 bases; junction bases outside the gene matches: 11. Germline assignment: CDR1 SQVTM and CDR2 ANQGSEA. The CDR3 sequence is CSVGPYSGRASNEQFF. CDR3 DNA: TGCAGCGTTGGACCTTATAGCGGGAGGGCCTCCAATGAGCAGTTCTTC.

In its sample, this clonotype was seen a few times. The chain has TRBV7-2 and TRBJ1-4, with D perhaps matching TRBD1 (5 bases). This CDR3 has 14 amino acids. V lost 5 bases and J lost 7, with 14 bases in between. Looked up from germline, CDR1 is SGHTA and CDR2 is FQGNSA. The CDR3, as DNA: TGTGCCAGCAGCCGGGTGGGGCTAGGTGAAAAACTGTTTTTT. Translation: CASSRVGLGEKLFF.

The rearrangement links TRBV6-6 to TRBJ2-5; no firm D call. The V gene lost 4 bases and the J gene lost 3 bases, with 12 bases spanning the gap. This CDR3 spans 14 amino acids. Germline V gene data show CDR1 as MNHNY and CDR2 as SVGAGI (reference sequence). The CDR3, as DNA: TGTGCCAGCAGTTCTCCGGGCTACAAAGAGACCCAGTACTTC. This sequence encodes CASSSPGYKETQYF.